Presented here are 2 T cell receptor beta chains from one specimen sequenced in a study of identical twins. In TCRdb, the 5' RACE reads were re-called with MiXCR into one record per CDR3 protein. The table has some 1,700,000 distinct CDR3 sequences, about 30% seen once. The source material was cord blood. These receptors were obtained from a newborn girl in good health.

V and J are TRBV9 and TRBJ1-2, with TRBD1 as a possible D gene (6 bases). The CDR3 consists of 14 residues. The germline gives CDR1 SGDLS, CDR2 YYNGEE. With 0 bases removed from V and 4 bases from J, the gap between germline ends came to 10 bases. The CDR3 DNA follows: TGTGCCAGCAGCGTAGGGACAGCTGCCTATGGCTACACCTTC. Translated: CASSVGTAAYGYTF.

This clonotype was seen a few times. V usage is TRBV28 and J usage is TRBJ2-1; 14 positions match TRBD2. The length of the CDR3 is 16 residues. Germline-derived CDR1 and CDR2 are MDHEN and SYDVKM. The V and J ends lost 5 bases and 6 bases, in that order; junction bases with no gene match: 6. The CDR3 region is CASSRTGTSGSNEQFF. The CDR3 DNA follows: TGTGCCAGCAGTCGAACCGGGACTAGCGGGAGCAATGAGCAGTTCTTC.